The rows below give T cell receptor beta chains drawn from one sample of a study of T cells in Graves' hyperthyroidism and ophthalmopathy. TCRdb recomputed calls from the multiplex PCR reads with MiXCR, one row per CDR3 protein. The table includes more than 100,000 distinct CDR3 sequences, approximately 50% detected once. The source material was blood. The receptors were sampled from a man aged 35-49 years with Graves' hyperthyroidism. The CDR3 runs from the conserved cysteine through the conserved F or W. The D gene is left open where the match is weak. Expanded clones get a size class; other rows say once, few or many, or leave the size out.

TRBD1	.	TRBJ1-6	TRBV15	CATSSRDRDFSPLHF	TGTGCCACCAGCAGCCGGGACAGGGATTTTTCACCCCTCCACTTT
.	.	TRBJ2-2	TRBV7-9	CASSRSGELFF	TGTGCCAGCAGCCGATCCGGGGAGCTGTTTTTT
.	.	TRBJ1-6	TRBV11-1	CARVAQINSPLHF	TGTGCCCGGGTGGCGCAGATAAATTCACCCCTCCACTTT
TRBD2	once	TRBJ2-7	TRBV7-6	CASSPETSNEQYF	TGTGCCAGCAGCCCCGAGACTAGCAACGAGCAGTACTTC
TRBD2	.	TRBJ2-1	TRBV3-1	CASSLRRTSGEGKQFF	TGTGCCAGCAGCCTACGAAGGACTAGCGGAGAGGGAAAGCAGTTCTTC
TRBD1	.	TRBJ2-5	TRBV19	CASSILGQNQPQYF	TGTGCCAGTAGTATATTGGGACAGAATCAGCCCCAGTACTTC
TRBD1	many	TRBJ1-4	TRBV2	CASSGTGGEKLFF	TGTGCCAGCAGTGGGACAGGGGGTGAAAAACTGTTTTTT
.	many	TRBJ2-3	TRBV5-8	CASSLFQGTGADTQYF	TGTGCCAGCAGCTTGTTCCAGGGCACGGGCGCAGATACGCAGTATTTT
.	many	TRBJ2-1	TRBV11-2	CASSFPGRGANREQFF	TGTGCCAGCAGCTTCCCTGGTCGGGGGGCGAACAGGGAGCAGTTCTTC
.	.	TRBJ1-1	TRBV29-1	CSGSTHRALNTEAFF	TGCAGCGGAAGCACACACCGGGCCTTGAACACTGAAGCTTTCTTT
.	many	TRBJ1-5	TRBV5-8	CASSLEAGGQPQHF	TGTGCCAGCAGCTTGGAGGCAGGCGGCCAGCCCCAGCATTTT
.	.	TRBJ1-1	TRBV15	CATSREGQEAFF	TGTGCCACCAGCAGAGAGGGTCAGGAAGCTTTCTTT
.	many	TRBJ1-5	TRBV11-3	CASSPQTSEHF	TGTGCCAGCAGCCCTCAGACCTCGGAGCATTTT
.	many	TRBJ2-3	TRBV11-3	CASSLLGPTDTQYF	TGTGCCAGCAGCCTCCTAGGCCCCACAGATACGCAGTATTTT
.	.	TRBJ2-7	TRBV6-4	CASSELGGCF	TGTGCCAGCAGTGAATTAGGGGGATGCTTC
TRBD2	many	TRBJ2-1	TRBV7-9	CASSTEAGGPYNEQFF	TGTGCCAGCAGTACTGAAGCGGGAGGCCCGTACAATGAGCAGTTCTTC
.	many	TRBJ1-5	TRBV19	CASSIKGNRPQHF	TGTGCCAGTAGTATTAAAGGCAATCGGCCCCAGCATTTT
TRBD2	once	TRBJ2-1	TRBV20-1	CSAGTSGSNEQFF	TGCAGTGCGGGGACTAGCGGGAGCAACGAGCAGTTCTTC
.	.	TRBJ2-1	TRBV6-1	CASSPVFYNEQFF	TGTGCCAGCAGCCCAGTCTTCTACAATGAGCAGTTCTTC
.	.	TRBJ1-4	TRBV9	CAGSNRVIEEKLFF	TGTGCCGGCAGTAACAGGGTGATAGAAGAAAAACTGTTTTTT